Sequencing of this T cell receptor (beta chain) was carried out in a study of blood T cell repertoires in COVID-19. Germline V lookup: CDR1 KGHSH, CDR2 LQKENI. The ends were cut back, 6 bases at V and 0 bases at J, with 11 bases in the middle. The CDR3 has 15 amino acids. The table came from immunoSEQ multiplex PCR; TCRdb's copy has only in-frame clones and leaves some out. The sample has fewer than 500,000 clones; around nine tenths are singletons. Patients at the Seattle site were enrolled during active infection and followed longitudinally. Sequencing was carried out using peripheral blood. This TCR came from a man between 18 and 29 years old with COVID-19, enrolled during active disease. The chain couples TRBV18 to TRBJ2-2; possibly TRBD2 for D (5 bases). The CDR3 bases are TGTGCCAGCTCCCGGGGTTCTACGAACACCGGGGAGCTGTTTTTT. Translating gives CASSRGSTNTGELFF.